This TCR beta chain came from a study of cytomegalovirus exposure and HLA in healthy donors. Findings and limits, study-wide: A later analysis showed HLA-associated TCR beta chains outstripping equally common others in clonal expansion. The authors assumed roughly uniform sequencing depth across donors for presence/absence analyses. Researchers reported in a later analysis that a missense DCLRE1C variant was tied to TCR beta V- and J-gene trimming. Sequence variants that were highly shared formed a cluster that was likely a sequencing artifact.

PCR was performed using 60 Vbeta and 13 Jbeta primers. Clones were sequenced by immunoSEQ multiplex PCR, and TCRdb holds only the in-frame ones, with some missing. The sample records roughly 160,000 clones, around 88% being singletons. This clone has a handful of counts. The antigen remains undetermined. Germline loops: CDR1 SGHTA, CDR2 FQGNSA. Unmatched junction bases numbered 2, after V lost 4 bases and J lost 4 bases. The CDR3 length is 15 residues. This TCR was recovered from a woman aged 30 to 39 in good health and CMV-seronegative. The chain recombines TRBV7-2 with TRBJ2-7; 15 bases fit TRBD2. Sequencing input: PBMCs. The CDR3 DNA is TGTGCCAGCAGCTGGGGGACTAGCGGGGGGTACGAGCAGTACTTC. This codes for CASSWGTSGGYEQYF.